This passage covers 23 T cell receptor beta chains from one sample sequenced in a study of T-cell reconstitution after alpha-beta-depleted transplantation in children. The TCRbeta library was prepared with unique molecular identifiers. TCRdb re-called the PCR reads with MiXCR, one entry per CDR3 protein. Of more than 500,000 distinct CDR3 sequences in the sample, 11% were seen once. The specimen comprised PBMCs, mostly from graft donor cells, sampled 180 days after TCRalphabeta/CD19-depleted stem cell transplant. Receptor source: a female patient younger than 10 who had a stem cell transplant for aplastic anemia, so the T cells may come from the graft donor.

This clonotype was seen a few times. The chain carries TRBV18 and TRBJ2-2; the match to TRBD2 covers 9 bases. The CDR3 covers 18 residues. Germline lookup yields CDR1 KGHSH and CDR2 LQKENI. The V gene end was trimmed by 0 bases and the J gene end by 2 bases; junction bases not matched to a gene: 7. The CDR3 protein is CASSPPLAGWSNTGELFF. CDR3 in DNA: TGTGCCAGCTCACCACCTCTAGCGGGATGGTCTAACACCGGGGAGCTGTTTTTT.

This clonotype has more than one count but fewer than ten. The gene calls are TRBV28 and TRBJ1-6; unclear D gene. Per germline, CDR1 MDHEN and CDR2 SYDVKM. Trimming cost V 6 bases and J 10 bases, with 10 bases left between them. This CDR3 has 12 amino acids. CDR3 amino acids: CASRISRSPLHF. The DNA for the CDR3 is TGTGCCAGCAGGATTAGTAGATCACCCCTCCACTTT.

The CDR3 nucleotides read TGTGCCTGGAGTGAAGGGACAGGGGCAACTTACGAGCAGTACTTC. As protein: CAWSEGTGATYEQYF. The rearrangement uses TRBV30 and TRBJ2-7, with TRBD1 matching over 10 bases. The length of the CDR3 is 15 residues. CDR1 GTSNPN and CDR2 SVGIG come from the germline V gene (reference sequence). V shed 1 base, J shed 4 bases, and the junction held 7 bases outside the gene matches.

Notes on this clonotype: A much larger clone is a single base away; this may be a read error. This chain connects TRBV27 to TRBJ2-2, with 7 bases lining up with TRBD2. This CDR3 is 15 amino acids long. J lost 7 bases, V lost 5 bases, and 10 bases had no gene match. Per germline, CDR1 MNHEY and CDR2 SMNVEV (reference sequence). CDR3 protein: CASSALPGTNGELFF. The CDR3 coding sequence is TGTGCCAGCAGTGCACTACCAGGGACTAACGGGGAGCTGTTTTTT.

This chain connects TRBV7-2 to TRBJ2-3; TRBD2 agrees at 7 bases. V trimming: 4 bases; J trimming: 14 bases; junction bases outside the gene matches: 9. The CDR3 spans 12 residues. The germline CDR1 and CDR2 sequences are SGHTA and FQGNSA. The CDR3 bases are TGTGCCAGCAGCTCCAGGACTAGGGAGGGGTATTTT. This codes for CASSSRTREGYF.

V and J are TRBV5-1 and TRBJ1-2; D perhaps matches TRBD1 (5 bases). The germline V and J ends were trimmed by 4 bases and 0 bases, with 22 bases remaining between them. Germline assignment: CDR1 SGHRS and CDR2 YFSETQ. CDR3 length: 18 amino acids. The CDR3 is CASSRRKADTPSNYGYTF. The CDR3 DNA reads as TGCGCCAGCAGCCGCCGAAAGGCGGACACCCCGTCTAACTATGGCTACACCTTC.

V usage is TRBV7-2 and J usage is TRBJ2-7; TRBD1 matches at 7 bases. J gave up 2 bases and V 4 bases, and 5 bases lay outside the gene matches. CDR1 is SGHTA and CDR2 is FQGNSA in the germline V gene. This CDR3 region has 14 residues. CDR3 sequence (DNA): TGTGCCAGCAGCTCGTACAGGGGACCCTACGAGCAGTACGTC. This translates into CASSSYRGPYEQYV.

This clonotype was found a few times. V gene TRBV6-1 combines with J gene TRBJ1-5, with TRBD1 matching over 8 bases. Germline V gene lookup returns CDR1 MNHNS and CDR2 SASEGT. The CDR3 loop spans 14 amino acids. Trimming took 4 bases from V and 6 from J; bases not matched to a gene: 5. The CDR3 protein is CASSALDRGQPQHF. The CDR3 coding sequence is TGTGCCAGCAGTGCATTAGACAGGGGTCAGCCCCAGCATTTT.

This sequence joins TRBV4-3 and TRBJ1-4, with TRBD1 identical over 9 bases. After removal of 1 base from V and 2 bases from J, the junction contained 2 bases not matched to a gene. This CDR3 has 16 residues. The germline gives CDR1 LGHNA, CDR2 YSLEER. CDR3 bases: TGCGCCAGCAGCCAAGGACAGGGGGAGACTAATGAAAAACTGTTTTTT. Its protein is CASSQGQGETNEKLFF.

This rearrangement joins TRBV24-1 to TRBJ1-5; 10 bases fit TRBD1. J lost 0 bases, V lost 4 bases, and 8 bases had no gene match. This CDR3 is built from 18 residues. The germline V gene has CDR1 KGHDR and CDR2 SFDVKD. Here the CDR3 reads CATSDPGQGRYSNQPQHF. CDR3 sequence (DNA): TGTGCCACCAGTGACCCGGGACAGGGGCGCTATAGCAATCAGCCCCAGCATTTT.

A word on this clonotype: The germline gene is not matched at one end of the junction; a read error may be the cause. The rearrangement joins TRBV20-1 to TRBJ2-7, with 14 bases matching TRBD2. From germline, CDR1 is DFQATT and CDR2 SNEGSKA (reference sequence). The CDR3 runs 19 residues. The CDR3 DNA is TGCTGTGCTAGAGCTCCCGGGACTAGCGGGAGAACCTCTAACTACGAGCAGTACTTC. Translation gives CCARAPGTSGRTSNYEQYF.

The chain employs TRBV7-7 and TRBJ1-5; a possible D gene is TRBD1 (5 bases). Trimming took off 1 base at V and 5 bases at J, with 12 bases between the two ends. CDR3 length: 15 residues. CDR1 and CDR2 from the germline V gene are SSHAT and FNYEAQ (reference sequence). The CDR3, as DNA: TGTGCCAGCAGCTTAGTTAGCGGGGCGTATCAGCCCCAGCATTTT. Amino acid sequence: CASSLVSGAYQPQHF.

This clonotype has ten or more counts. The chain has TRBV7-9 and TRBJ2-7, with 15 nucleotides matching TRBD2. Germline trimming cut 2 bases from V and 0 bases from J; bases unmatched to any gene: 23. Germline CDR1 and CDR2: SEHNR and FQNEAQ (reference sequence). This CDR3 region has 24 residues. CDR3 region: CASSLRIRHLSGTSGRTFSYEQYF. The DNA for the CDR3 is TGTGCCAGCAGCTTACGCATTCGCCACTTATCCGGGACTAGCGGGAGGACCTTCTCCTACGAGCAGTACTTC.

This clonotype was detected only a few times. V is TRBV20-1 and J is TRBJ2-1, with D possibly TRBD2 on 7 matching bases. The V gene lost 3 bases and the J gene lost 0 bases, with 21 bases spanning the gap. The CDR3 loop spans 18 amino acids. Germline values: CDR1 DFQATT, CDR2 SNEGSKA (reference sequence). CDR3: CSARGSGAGALSYNEQFF. DNA of the CDR3: TGCAGTGCTAGGGGTTCGGGGGCGGGAGCCCTCTCCTACAATGAGCAGTTCTTC.

The rearrangement joins TRBV6-2 or TRBV6-3 to TRBJ2-7, with 7 bases fitting TRBD2. The CDR3 spans 15 residues. In germline, CDR1 is MNHEY, CDR2 SVGEGT. V lost 2 bases, J lost 0 bases, and 4 bases stayed unmatched. CDR3 amino acids: CASSYRLADSYEQYV. The CDR3 DNA reads as TGTGCCAGCAGTTACAGGCTAGCGGACTCCTACGAGCAGTACGTC.

This rearrangement joins TRBV30 to TRBJ2-7; 12 positions agree with TRBD2. Unmatched junction bases numbered 4, after V lost 2 bases and J lost 2 bases. The CDR3 has 15 residues. CDR1 GTSNPN and CDR2 SVGIG come from the germline V gene (reference sequence). The CDR3, as DNA: TGTGCCTGGAGTAGGACTAGCGGGACCGCCTACGAGCAGTACTTC. Translated: CAWSRTSGTAYEQYF.

This chain uses TRBV29-1 with TRBJ1-2, with 8 bases that match TRBD1. After removal of 7 bases from V and 3 bases from J, the junction contained 7 bases not matched to a gene. This CDR3 has 13 amino acids. Germline V gene data show CDR1 as SQVTM and CDR2 as ANQGSEA. CDR3 sequence (DNA): TGCAGCGCCGGGGACAGGAGAGACTATGGCTACACCTTC. Its protein is CSAGDRRDYGYTF.

The chain couples TRBV19 to TRBJ1-2; D is undetermined. Trimming removed 6 bases from V and 5 bases from J, with 4 bases in between. CDR1 is LNHDA and CDR2 is SQIVND in the germline V gene (reference sequence). The CDR3 consists of 10 residues. CDR3 sequence (DNA): TGTGCCAGTAGGCTATATGGCTACACCTTC. This gives the protein CASRLYGYTF.

This clonotype was detected a few times. The rearrangement joins TRBV4-3 to TRBJ2-6; the D is unclear. Trimming left V 1 base short and J 0 bases short, with 4 bases between. The CDR3 has 15 amino acids. The germline CDR1 and CDR2 sequences are LGHNA and YSLEER. As DNA, the CDR3 is TGCGCCAGCAGCCAAGGGATCTCTGGGGCCAACGTCCTGACTTTC. It is translated as CASSQGISGANVLTF.

The rearrangement links TRBV6-2 or TRBV6-3 to TRBJ2-7; tentative D call: TRBD2 (6 bases). The CDR3 runs to 16 residues. Germline CDR1 and CDR2: MNHEY and SVGEGT. The V and J ends lost 4 bases and 6 bases respectively, with 22 bases between them. The CDR3 sequence: CASSSATYSGTGEQYF. Here the CDR3 DNA reads TGTGCCAGCAGTTCCGCCACCTATAGCGGAACCGGCGAGCAGTACTTC.

This clonotype was seen a few times. CDR3: CAGGTGGFYEQYF. The CDR3 nucleotides read TGTGCCGGCGGGACAGGGGGCTTCTACGAGCAGTACTTC. V and J are TRBV6-2 or TRBV6-3 and TRBJ2-7, with TRBD1 matching 12 bases. The J segment lost 3 bases and the V segment lost 11 bases, leaving 5 bases of the junction unmatched. The V gene's germline CDR1 is MNHEY and CDR2 SVGEGT. The CDR3 covers 13 residues.

This clonotype was recorded many times. The chain links TRBV29-1 to TRBJ2-6; D ambiguous. This CDR3 has 15 residues. V shed 4 bases and J shed 0 bases, with 10 bases lying between them. Germline-derived CDR1 and CDR2 are SQVTM and ANQGSEA. CDR3 DNA: TGCAGCGTTGGTGTGGTTTTCTCTGGGGCCAACGTCCTGACTTTC. It translates to CSVGVVFSGANVLTF.

This clonotype was picked up many times. This chain connects TRBV12-3 or TRBV12-4 to TRBJ1-4, with 7 positions matching TRBD1. After removal of 2 bases from V and 5 bases from J, the junction contained 8 bases not matched to a gene. The CDR3 spans 16 residues. The CDR3 loop is CASSLSRDRRNEKLFF. CDR3 nucleotide sequence: TGTGCCAGCAGTTTATCCCGGGACAGACGAAATGAAAAACTGTTTTTT.